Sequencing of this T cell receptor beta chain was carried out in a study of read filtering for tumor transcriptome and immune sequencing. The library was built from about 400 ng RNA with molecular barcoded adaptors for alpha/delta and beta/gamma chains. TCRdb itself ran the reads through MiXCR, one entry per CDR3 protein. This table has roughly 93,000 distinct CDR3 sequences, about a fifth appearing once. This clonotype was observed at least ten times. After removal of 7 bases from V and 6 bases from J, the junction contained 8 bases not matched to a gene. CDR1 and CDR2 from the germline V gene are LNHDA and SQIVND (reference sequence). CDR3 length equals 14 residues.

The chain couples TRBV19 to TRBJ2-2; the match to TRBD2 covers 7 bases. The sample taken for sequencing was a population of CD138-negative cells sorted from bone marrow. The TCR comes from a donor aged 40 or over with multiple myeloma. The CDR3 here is CASKRGATPGELFF. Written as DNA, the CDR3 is TGTGCCAGTAAGCGGGGAGCGACTCCCGGGGAGCTGTTTTTT.